The 13 T cell receptor beta chains below come from one sample, sequenced in a study of identical twins. TCRdb re-called the 5' RACE reads with MiXCR, one entry per CDR3 protein. The table has some 660,000 distinct CDR3 sequences, around 8.6% seen once; the top ten hold roughly 0.97%. This same sample was also part of a study on yellow fever vaccine responses in identical twins.

Source material: PBMCs. These receptors came from a woman in her late teens or twenties in good health.

This clonotype was recorded a few times. The V call is TRBV15, the J call TRBJ2-3, with a tentative D call TRBD2 (7 bases). V dropped 4 bases and J dropped 4 bases, with 12 bases sitting between them. From germline, CDR1 is LNHNV and CDR2 YYDKDF (reference sequence). The CDR3 is 14 amino acids. In DNA form, the CDR3 reads TGTGCCACCAGCAAGGGGGGGGCCGCAGATACGCAGTATTTT. It is translated as CATSKGGAADTQYF. The complete variable domain, with remaining parts taken from reference TRBV15 and TRBJ2-3, reads DAMVIQNPRYQVTQFGKPVTLSCSQTLNHNVMYWYQQKSSQAPKLLFHYYDKDFNNEADTPDNFQSRRPNTSFCFLDIRSPGLGDTAMYLCATSKGGAADTQYFGPGTRLTVL.

The V call is TRBV20-1, the J call TRBJ2-1; 13 bases match TRBD2. The CDR3 consists of 15 residues. In germline, CDR1 is DFQATT, CDR2 SNEGSKA (reference sequence). V was clipped by 5 bases and J by 6 bases; unmatched bases: 7. CDR3 sequence: CSAQLAGGVSNEQFF. The CDR3 bases are TGCAGTGCTCAACTAGCGGGAGGGGTTAGCAATGAGCAGTTCTTC.

This clonotype was counted between two and nine times. As DNA, the CDR3 is TGTGCCAGCAGCCAGAGGACTTGGGAAAAAACAGATACGCAGTATTTT. Translation gives CASSQRTWEKTDTQYF. This chain joins TRBV3-1 and TRBJ2-3, with D possibly TRBD2 on 5 matching bases. The CDR3 loop spans 16 amino acids. The germline V gene encodes CDR1 LGHDT and CDR2 YNNKEL (reference sequence). The V gene lost 3 bases and the J gene lost 3 bases, with 16 bases spanning the gap.

CDR3 region: CASSPPLPGSGSYEQYF. The CDR3 region has the DNA TGTGCCAGCAGCCCCCCCCTTCCTGGGAGTGGATCCTACGAGCAGTACTTC. The V call is TRBV13, the J call TRBJ2-7, with D possibly being TRBD2 (5 bases). V lost 5 bases and J 1 base, leaving 21 bases between the germline ends. The CDR3 sequence is 17 residues long. Germline CDR1 is PRHDT and CDR2 is FYEKMQ (reference sequence). The full variable domain, with the rest looked up from reference TRBV13 and TRBJ2-7, is AAGVIQSPRHLIKEKRETATLKCYPIPRHDTVYWYQQGPGQDPQFLISFYEKMQSDKGSIPDRFSAQQFSDYHSELNMSSLELGDSALYFCASSPPLPGSGSYEQYFGPGTRLTVT.

The chain carries TRBV7-8 and TRBJ1-1; 7 nucleotides match TRBD1. The ends lost 3 bases at V and 4 bases at J; junction bases unmatched: 2. Germline CDR1 SGHVS, CDR2 FQNEAQ. The CDR3 spans 13 residues. The CDR3 loop reads CASSFNRGTEAFF. Here the CDR3 DNA reads TGTGCCAGCAGCTTTAACAGGGGCACTGAAGCTTTCTTT.

The chain has TRBV24-1 and TRBJ2-7; 15 bases are shared with TRBD2. V trimming: 7 bases; J trimming: 3 bases; junction bases outside the gene matches: 9. Germline V gene data show CDR1 as KGHDR and CDR2 as SFDVKD. The CDR3 is 17 residues long. This CDR3 is CATSGLAGGDNVYEQYF. The CDR3 DNA reads as TGTGCCACCAGCGGACTAGCGGGAGGGGATAACGTCTACGAGCAGTACTTC.

The DNA for the CDR3 is TGTGCCTCGGACAGGGATGGGGACACAGATACGCAGTATTTT. Residues: CASDRDGDTDTQYF. The chain is built from TRBV30 and TRBJ2-3, with 8 bases lining up with TRBD1. Germline V lookup: CDR1 GTSNPN, CDR2 SVGIG (reference sequence). Trimming removed 7 bases from V and 2 bases from J; junction bases left unmatched: 8. The length of the CDR3 is 14 residues.

This chain joins TRBV4-3 and TRBJ2-5, with D perhaps matching TRBD1 or TRBD2 (6 bases each). This CDR3 spans 15 amino acids. Germline assignment: CDR1 LGHNA and CDR2 YSLEER. Trimming shortened V by 1 base and J by 5 bases, and 14 bases separated the two germline ends. The CDR3 region is CASSQGVGGRETQYF. The CDR3 bases are TGCGCCAGCAGCCAAGGTGTCGGGGGCAGGGAGACCCAGTACTTC.

In its sample, this clonotype was seen many times. The CDR3: CAISESYGTNEQFF. Here the CDR3 DNA reads TGTGCCATCAGTGAGTCATATGGGACCAATGAGCAGTTCTTC. The rearrangement uses TRBV10-3 and TRBJ2-1; D may be TRBD1 or TRBD2 (5 bases each). CDR1 is ENHRY, CDR2 SYGVKD, per germline. The CDR3 spans 14 residues. Trimming pared 0 bases from V and 6 bases from J, leaving 9 bases between.

This clonotype appeared many times. CDR3 region: CASSYNGDYEQYF. The CDR3 region has the DNA TGTGCCAGCAGTTACAATGGGGACTACGAGCAGTACTTC. The gene calls are TRBV6-5 and TRBJ2-7; D unresolved. Trimming shortened V by 2 bases and J by 3 bases, and 8 bases separated the two germline ends. This CDR3 has 13 residues. Germline CDR1 reads MNHEY; CDR2 reads SVGAGI.

The chain couples TRBV27 to TRBJ2-7; TRBD2 aligns across 7 bases. The junction had 8 bases not matched to a gene; V was cut back by 3 bases and J by 6 bases. Germline V gives CDR1 MNHEY, CDR2 SMNVEV (reference sequence). The CDR3 contains 14 residues. The CDR3 region has the DNA TGTGCCAGCAGTTTCTCATGGGGAGGGCGCGAGCAGTACTTC. Its translation: CASSFSWGGREQYF.

Of note for this clonotype: This may stem from a read error, because a much larger clone lies one nucleotide away. The J gene is TRBJ2-7, the V gene TRBV24-1; D possibly corresponds to TRBD1 (6 bases). Germline V gives CDR1 KGHDR, CDR2 SFDVKD. The CDR3 length is 11 residues. The CDR3 bases are TGTGACACCTCCGACAGGTACGAGCAGTACTTC. Translating gives CDTSDRYEQYF.

There are many counts of this clonotype. The chain combines TRBV14 with TRBJ2-7; D not certain. Deletions cut 1 base from V and 5 bases from J, with 6 bases between. Germline V gives CDR1 SGHDN, CDR2 FVKESK. The CDR3 length is 12 residues. CDR3 loop: CASSQAGDEQYF. Written as DNA, the CDR3 is TGTGCCAGCAGCCAAGCGGGTGACGAGCAGTACTTC.